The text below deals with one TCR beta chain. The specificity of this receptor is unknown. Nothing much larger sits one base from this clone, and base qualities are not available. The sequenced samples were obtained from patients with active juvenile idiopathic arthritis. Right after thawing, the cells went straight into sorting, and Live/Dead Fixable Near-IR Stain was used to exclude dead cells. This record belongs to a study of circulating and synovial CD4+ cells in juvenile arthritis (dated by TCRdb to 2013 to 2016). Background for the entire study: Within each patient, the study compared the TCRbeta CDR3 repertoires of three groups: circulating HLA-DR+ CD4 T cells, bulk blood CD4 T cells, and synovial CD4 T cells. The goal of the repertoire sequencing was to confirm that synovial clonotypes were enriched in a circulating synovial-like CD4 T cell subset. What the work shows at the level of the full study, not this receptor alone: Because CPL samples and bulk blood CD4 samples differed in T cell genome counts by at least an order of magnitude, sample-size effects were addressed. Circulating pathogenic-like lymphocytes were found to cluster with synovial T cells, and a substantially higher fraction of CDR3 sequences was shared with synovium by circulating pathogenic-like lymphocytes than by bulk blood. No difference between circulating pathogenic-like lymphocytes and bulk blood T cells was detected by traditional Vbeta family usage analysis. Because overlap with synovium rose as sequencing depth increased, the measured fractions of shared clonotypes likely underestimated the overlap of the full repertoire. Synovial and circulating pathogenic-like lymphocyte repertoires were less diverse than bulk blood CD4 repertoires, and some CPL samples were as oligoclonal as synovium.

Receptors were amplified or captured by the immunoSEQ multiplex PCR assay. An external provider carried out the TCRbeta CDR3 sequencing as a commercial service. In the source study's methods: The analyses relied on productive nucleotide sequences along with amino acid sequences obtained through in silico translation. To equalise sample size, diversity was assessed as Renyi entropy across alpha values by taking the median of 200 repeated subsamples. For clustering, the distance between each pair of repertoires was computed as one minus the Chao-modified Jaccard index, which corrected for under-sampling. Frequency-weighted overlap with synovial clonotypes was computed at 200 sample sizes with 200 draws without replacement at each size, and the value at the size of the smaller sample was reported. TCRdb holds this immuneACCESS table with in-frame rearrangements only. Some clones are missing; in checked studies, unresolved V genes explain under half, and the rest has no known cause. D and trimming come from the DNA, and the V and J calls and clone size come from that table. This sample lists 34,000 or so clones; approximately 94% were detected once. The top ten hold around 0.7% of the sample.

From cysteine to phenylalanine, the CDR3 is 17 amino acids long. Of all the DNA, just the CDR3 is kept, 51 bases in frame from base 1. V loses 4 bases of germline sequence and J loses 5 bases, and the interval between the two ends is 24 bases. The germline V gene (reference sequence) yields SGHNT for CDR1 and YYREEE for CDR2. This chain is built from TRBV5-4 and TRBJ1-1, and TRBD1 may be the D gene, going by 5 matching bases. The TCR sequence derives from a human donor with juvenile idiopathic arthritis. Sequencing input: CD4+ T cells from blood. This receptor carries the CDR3 CASSGSGPTALGTEAFF. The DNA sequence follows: TGTGCCAGCAGCGGTTCGGGCCCGACAGCTTTGGGAACTGAAGCTTTCTTT.